Listed here are 18 T cell receptor beta chains from one sample, sequenced in a study of regulatory T cells in long-lasting Graves disease (dated by TCRdb to the early 2020s). This specimen's time point label, per the study, means: newly diagnosed GD, antithyroid drugs for less than 3 months. RNA was extracted from PBMCs in TRIzol for both TCR sequencing and RNA sequencing. Library creation used multiplex PCR. For sequencing, an Illumina HiSeq 4000 was employed. TCR beta libraries were built with iRepertoire HTBI primers and Arm-PCR amplification of CDR3 regions. TCRdb cleaned the public reads at Q25 with fastp, built clones with MiXCR and kept in-frame beta chains. Every CDR3 protein is listed once, alongside the most common genes and DNA of its rows. For this sample the table gives about 330,000 distinct CDR3 sequences, of which around 15% were detected only once. The ten largest make up about 19% of the sample.

These data are also associated with another study on T cells in Graves' hyperthyroidism and ophthalmopathy.

The starting material was peripheral blood mononuclear cells (PBMCs), obtained at new diagnosis, from a patient treated with antithyroid drugs. The receptors shown here come from a young woman with Graves disease. Donor details come from another sample of the same person, matched by shared clones.

This clonotype was detected ten times or more. The J gene is TRBJ2-7, the V gene TRBV7-2; possibly TRBD2 for D (5 bases). Between the trimmed V and J ends, which lost 5 bases and 1 base, there was a span of 15 bases. The CDR3 covers 15 residues. Germline CDR1 SGHTA, CDR2 FQGNSA. CDR3 nucleotides: TGTGCCAGCAGCGACTACGGACTCCCGTCCTACGAGCAGTACTTC. This sequence encodes CASSDYGLPSYEQYF. Looking up the rest from reference TRBV7-2 and TRBJ2-7 gives the full variable domain: GAGVSQSPSNKVTEKGKDVELRCDPISGHTALYWYRQSLGQGLEFLIYFQGNSAPDKSGLPSDRFSAERTGGSVSTLTIQRTQQEDSAVYLCASSDYGLPSYEQYFGPGTRLTVT.

The chain has TRBV28 and TRBJ1-2; the match to TRBD1 covers 7 bases. The CDR3 extends over 15 amino acids. J gave up 7 bases and V 6 bases, and 14 bases lay outside the gene matches. The germline CDR1 and CDR2 sequences are MDHEN and SYDVKM. CDR3 sequence reads: CASSPPGRGRSGYTF. CDR3 bases: TGTGCCAGCAGCCCTCCGGGAAGGGGGCGGAGTGGCTACACCTTC.

The V and J genes are TRBV6-4 and TRBJ2-3; D perhaps matches TRBD2 (5 bases). With 6 bases removed from V and 3 bases from J, the gap between germline ends came to 10 bases. Germline V lookup: CDR1 MRHNA, CDR2 SNTAGT. The CDR3 is 13 residues long. DNA for the CDR3: TGTGCCAGCAGCGGGGAAGTGACAGATACGCAGTATTTT. This codes for CASSGEVTDTQYF.

This clonotype was observed at least ten times. V gene TRBV11-2 combines with J gene TRBJ2-3, with 7 nucleotides matching TRBD1. This CDR3 comprises 14 residues. CDR1 and CDR2 (germline): SGHAT, FQNNGV. V lost 5 bases to trimming and J lost 2 bases; unmatched junction nucleotides: 4. CDR3 in DNA: TGTGCCAGCAGCCTGGACAGGCACACAGATACGCAGTATTTT. Its translation: CASSLDRHTDTQYF.

There are many counts of this clonotype. The J gene is TRBJ1-6, the V gene TRBV5-6, with 8 bases aligning to TRBD1. V shed 2 bases and J 9 bases; nucleotides not matched to a gene: 4. The CDR3 covers 14 residues. Per germline, CDR1 SGHDT and CDR2 YYEEEE. The CDR3 here is CASSFGQGGSPLHF. The CDR3 DNA reads as TGTGCCAGCAGCTTCGGACAGGGTGGTTCACCCCTCCACTTT. The full variable domain, with the rest looked up from reference TRBV5-6 and TRBJ1-6, is DAGVTQSPTHLIKTRGQQVTLRCSPKSGHDTVSWYQQALGQGPQFIFQYYEEEERQRGNFPDRFSGHQFPNYSSELNVNALLLGDSALYLCASSFGQGGSPLHFGNGTRLTVT.

This clonotype was counted at least ten times. This chain joins TRBV5-1 and TRBJ2-1; D possibly uses TRBD1 or TRBD2 (5 bases each). Deletions cut 2 bases from V and 5 bases from J, with 14 bases between. This CDR3 has 15 residues. Germline lookup yields CDR1 SGHRS and CDR2 YFSETQ. CDR3 in amino acids: CASSLGLGRDNEQFF. CDR3 nucleotides: TGCGCCAGCAGCTTAGGCCTGGGGCGGGACAATGAGCAGTTCTTC. The entire variable domain, with the rest obtained from reference TRBV5-1 and TRBJ2-1, is as follows: KAGVTQTPRYLIKTRGQQVTLSCSPISGHRSVSWYQQTPGQGLQFLFEYFSETQRNKGNFPGRFSGRQFSNSRSEMNVSTLELGDSALYLCASSLGLGRDNEQFFGPGTRLTVL.

This clonotype was detected ten times or more. The J gene is TRBJ2-7, the V gene TRBV10-3, with 7 positions matching TRBD2. Trimming took 4 bases from V and 5 from J; bases not matched to a gene: 11. CDR1 and CDR2 from the germline V gene are ENHRY and SYGVKD. CDR3 length: 15 residues. In DNA, the CDR3 is TGTGCCATCAGTGCGGGACTCGGGGAGGGCAACGAGCAGTACTTC. It codes for CAISAGLGEGNEQYF.

This clonotype appeared many times. The genes are TRBV5-4 and TRBJ2-1; D might be TRBD2 (5 bases). The V and J ends lost 0 bases and 8 bases respectively, with 21 bases between them. Germline V gives CDR1 SGHNT, CDR2 YYREEE (reference sequence). The CDR3 extends over 17 amino acids. CDR3 residues: CASSLGGTSISVHEQFF. In DNA form, the CDR3 reads TGTGCCAGCAGCTTGGGGGGTACTAGTATCTCTGTCCATGAGCAGTTCTTC.

This clonotype occurred many times. The chain joins TRBV28 to TRBJ1-1; D is uncertain. V was cut by 3 bases and J by 4 bases, with 21 bases left in between. The germline V gene encodes CDR1 MDHEN and CDR2 SYDVKM. The length of the CDR3 is 17 residues. CDR3 protein: CASSFVFGIPAGTEAFF. In nucleotides, the CDR3 is TGTGCCAGCAGTTTTGTTTTTGGCATCCCAGCGGGCACTGAAGCTTTCTTT.

V usage is TRBV28 and J usage is TRBJ1-2; TRBD1 agrees at 7 bases. V lost 4 bases, J lost 4 bases, and 6 bases stayed unmatched. The CDR3 sequence is 14 residues long. Germline V CDR1 and CDR2: MDHEN, SYDVKM. CDR3 amino acids: CASSSRGTFYGYTF. CDR3 sequence (DNA): TGTGCCAGCAGTTCCAGGGGGACCTTCTATGGCTACACCTTC.

There are many counts of this clonotype. V usage is TRBV2 and J usage is TRBJ2-5; D gene ambiguous. The V gene's germline CDR1 is SNHLY and CDR2 FYNNEI. The CDR3 covers 16 residues. V was cut by 0 bases and J by 3 bases, with 14 bases left in between. The CDR3 spells CASSEALHTMEETQYF. In DNA form, the CDR3 reads TGTGCCAGCAGTGAAGCCCTTCATACTATGGAAGAGACCCAGTACTTC.

This clonotype was observed many times. The CDR3 loop is CASSLALAGITDTQYF. In DNA form, the CDR3 reads TGTGCCAGCAGTTTAGCTCTAGCGGGAATCACAGATACGCAGTATTTT. The V and J genes are TRBV12-3 or TRBV12-4 and TRBJ2-3; the match to TRBD2 covers 9 bases. The trim removed 0 bases at V and 2 bases at J, leaving 3 bases unmatched. CDR3 length equals 16 residues.

Note on this clonotype: A much larger clone lies one base from this, so it may be a read error. This chain joins TRBV6-5 and TRBJ2-7; 14 nucleotides align to TRBD2. There are 16 residues in the CDR3. Germline CDR1 and CDR2: MNHEY and SVGAGI. J gave up 4 bases and V 4 bases, and 6 bases lay outside the gene matches. CDR3 in amino acids: CASSFGTSGSRYEQYF. The DNA for the CDR3 is TGTGCCAGCAGTTTTGGGACTAGCGGGAGTCGGTACGAGCAGTACTTC.

This clonotype was picked up a small number of times. The V call is TRBV3-1, the J call TRBJ1-6; the D is unclear. The CDR3 consists of 14 residues. Trimming stripped 5 bases from V and 17 bases from J, with 22 bases between. Germline V gene lookup returns CDR1 LGHDT and CDR2 YNNKEL (reference sequence). CDR3 in amino acids: CASSSPPPGRRIHF. DNA for the CDR3: TGTGCCAGCAGCTCCCCCCCCCCCGGTCGAAGAATCCACTTT.

This clonotype was seen repeatedly, ten times or more. V is TRBV6-1 and J is TRBJ2-7, with TRBD2 matching 9 bases. The CDR3 spans 15 residues. Per the germline V gene, CDR1 is MNHNS and CDR2 is SASEGT. After removal of 0 bases from V and 4 bases from J, the junction contained 4 bases not matched to a gene. As DNA, the CDR3 is TGTGCCAGCAGTGAAGCTAGCGGGAGTACTTACGAGCAGTACTTC. Its protein is CASSEASGSTYEQYF.

The genes are TRBV20-1 and TRBJ1-2, with 9 bases fitting TRBD1. J gave up 5 bases and V 5 bases, and 6 bases lay outside the gene matches. In germline, CDR1 is DFQATT, CDR2 SNEGSKA (reference sequence). CDR3 length equals 13 residues. CDR3 nucleotides: TGCAGTGCTGATACAGGGGGCGAGTATGGCTACACCTTC. This translates into CSADTGGEYGYTF.

This clonotype was found many times. The rearrangement links TRBV18 to TRBJ1-3; D might be TRBD1 (5 bases). The CDR3 has 14 residues. V shed 4 bases and J shed 8 bases, with 15 bases lying between them. From germline, CDR1 is KGHSH and CDR2 LQKENI. The CDR3 sequence is CASSLKGTGDTIYF. In nucleotides, the CDR3 is TGTGCCAGCTCACTCAAGGGGACCGGGGACACCATATATTTT.

This clonotype showed up many times. This sequence joins TRBV20-1 and TRBJ2-7; no firm D call. V shed 3 bases and J shed 6 bases, with 6 bases lying between them. Germline values: CDR1 DFQATT, CDR2 SNEGSKA (reference sequence). The CDR3 has 10 amino acids. CDR3 region: CSASRVEQYF. The CDR3 DNA reads as TGCAGTGCTAGCCGCGTCGAGCAGTACTTC.